Following are 9 T cell receptor beta chains from one sample sequenced in a study of beta chain features in type 1 diabetes. Sequencing targeted expressed TCRB transcripts, as all isolated RNA had been reverse transcribed. Libraries were prepared by immunoSEQ multiplex PCR; TCRdb keeps only in-frame clonotypes and omits some of them. The sample lists over 120,000 clones; around a tenth were seen once. Sequenced material: central memory CD4+ T cells from blood. Receptors were obtained from a man between 18 and 35 years old in good health.

This clone was picked up many times. The CDR3 sequence: CASSFSGVEQYF. CDR3 DNA sequence: TGTGCCAGCAGCTTCAGCGGGGTCGAGCAGTACTTC. The rearrangement links TRBV7-2 to TRBJ2-7; 7 positions match TRBD2. Germline CDR1 SGHTA, CDR2 FQGNSA. This CDR3 is built from 12 residues. The junction had 2 bases not matched to a gene; V was cut back by 3 bases and J by 6 bases.

This clone was picked up many times. CDR3 residues: CASSHSSPRDTQYF. DNA for the CDR3: TGTGCCAGCAGCCACAGCAGTCCCAGAGATACGCAGTATTTT. The V call is TRBV28, the J call TRBJ2-3; no definite D call. There are 14 residues in the CDR3. The V end lost 6 bases, the J end lost 5 bases, and 15 bases lay between the germline ends. Germline CDR1 reads MDHEN; CDR2 reads SYDVKM.

The V gene is TRBV7-9, the J gene TRBJ2-1; 9 nucleotides align to TRBD2. This CDR3 spans 13 amino acids. J lost 5 bases, V lost 10 bases, and 6 bases had no gene match. Germline lookup yields CDR1 SEHNR and CDR2 FQNEAQ (reference sequence). The CDR3 DNA follows: TGTGCCATCTCTAGCGGGGCCCACAATGAGCAGTTCTTC. It codes for CAISSGAHNEQFF.

This chain uses TRBV5-1 with TRBJ2-5; D remains unclear. This CDR3 has 15 amino acids. V was shortened by 3 bases and J by 1 base, with 13 bases between the two germline ends. The V gene's germline CDR1 is SGHRS and CDR2 YFSETQ. CDR3 nucleotide sequence: TGCGCCAGCAGCTCCCTACCCACCGGCCAAGAGACCCAGTACTTC. Its translation: CASSSLPTGQETQYF.

This clone was counted between two and nine times. V usage is TRBV19 and J usage is TRBJ1-2, with a tentative D call TRBD1 (5 bases). The CDR3 spans 14 residues. Germline CDR1 reads LNHDA; CDR2 reads SQIVND (reference sequence). V lost 6 bases and J 1 base, leaving 12 bases between the germline ends. The CDR3 reads CASSPDRNNYGYTF. The CDR3 DNA follows: TGTGCCAGTAGCCCAGACAGAAATAACTATGGCTACACCTTC.

The rearrangement uses TRBV10-3 and TRBJ2-5, with 12 bases that match TRBD1. The CDR3 is made up of 14 amino acids. CDR1 is ENHRY and CDR2 is SYGVKD in the germline V gene. V lost 8 bases, J lost 5 bases, and 6 bases stayed unmatched. CDR3 residues: CAIGTGGGGETQYF. The CDR3 region has the DNA TGTGCCATCGGGACAGGGGGCGGCGGGGAGACCCAGTACTTC.

Only a few counts were recorded for this clone. This chain links TRBV29-1 with TRBJ1-4, with 7 bases identical to TRBD1. The CDR3 is made up of 13 amino acids. Germline assignment: CDR1 SQVTM and CDR2 ANQGSEA. J lost 0 bases, V lost 6 bases, and 1 base had no gene match. The CDR3 protein is CSVQGATNEKLFF. The CDR3 nucleotides are TGCAGCGTGCAGGGGGCAACTAATGAAAAACTGTTTTTT.

The chain has TRBV7-2 and TRBJ2-2; a possible D gene is TRBD1 (6 bases). CDR3 length: 14 amino acids. The ends were cut back, 5 bases at V and 5 bases at J, with 12 bases in the middle. Germline lookup yields CDR1 SGHTA and CDR2 FQGNSA. The chain's CDR3 is CASSLDRITGELFF. CDR3 bases: TGTGCCAGCAGCCTTGACAGGATTACCGGGGAGCTGTTTTTT.

The rearrangement links TRBV2 to TRBJ1-1, with unresolved D. The CDR3 runs 15 residues. Germline V gene sequence: CDR1 SNHLY, CDR2 FYNNEI. V shed 6 bases and J shed 4 bases, with 18 bases lying between them. Written as DNA, the CDR3 is TGTGCCAGCAGGCCCCGATTAGCTGTGGGCACTGAAGCTTTCTTT. Residues: CASRPRLAVGTEAFF.